The 2 T cell receptor beta chains below all came from one sample that was sequenced in a study of blood T cell repertoires in COVID-19. Some clones are missing from TCRdb's copy, which holds only in-frame ones; the method was immunoSEQ multiplex PCR. The sample has roughly 190,000 clones, approximately 89% seen once; the top ten hold approximately 0.77%. Sequenced input: PBMCs or T cells enriched from blood (not recorded which). The source is a woman aged 18-30 years who had recovered from COVID-19.

The gene calls are TRBV28 and TRBJ2-6; 7 nucleotides align to TRBD2. Germline CDR1 is MDHEN and CDR2 is SYDVKM. V trimming: 4 bases; J trimming: 0 bases; junction bases outside the gene matches: 12. CDR3 length: 19 residues. Here the CDR3 reads CASSSLLWGEGSGANVLTF. The CDR3 DNA follows: TGTGCCAGCAGTTCCCTCCTTTGGGGGGAGGGCTCTGGGGCCAACGTCCTGACTTTC.

CDR3 in amino acids: CASSLTPSSYNEQFF. The CDR3 DNA reads as TGTGCCAGCAGCTTAACCCCGAGCTCCTACAATGAGCAGTTCTTC. V usage is TRBV5-4 and J usage is TRBJ2-1; D unclear. The length of the CDR3 is 15 residues. Germline CDR1 and CDR2: SGHNT and YYREEE (reference sequence). Trimming removed 2 bases from V and 0 bases from J, with 9 bases in between.